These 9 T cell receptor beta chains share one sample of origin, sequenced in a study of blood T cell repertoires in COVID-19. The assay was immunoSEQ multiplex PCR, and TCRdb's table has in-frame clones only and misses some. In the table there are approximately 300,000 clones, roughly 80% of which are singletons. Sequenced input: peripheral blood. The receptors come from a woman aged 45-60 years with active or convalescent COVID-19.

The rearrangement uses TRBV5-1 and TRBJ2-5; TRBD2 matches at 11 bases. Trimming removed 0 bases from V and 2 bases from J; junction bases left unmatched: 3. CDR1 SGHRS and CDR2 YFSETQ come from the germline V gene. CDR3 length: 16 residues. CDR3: CASSLAASGRQETQYF. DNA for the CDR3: TGCGCCAGCAGCTTGGCCGCTAGCGGGAGGCAAGAGACCCAGTACTTC. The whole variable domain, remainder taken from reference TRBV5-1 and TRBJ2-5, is KAGVTQTPRYLIKTRGQQVTLSCSPISGHRSVSWYQQTPGQGLQFLFEYFSETQRNKGNFPGRFSGRQFSNSRSEMNVSTLELGDSALYLCASSLAASGRQETQYFGPGTRLLVL.

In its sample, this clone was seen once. The CDR3 protein is CASSEATGTHYQPQHF. The CDR3 DNA sequence: TGTGCCAGCAGTGAAGCGACAGGGACACATTATCAGCCCCAGCATTTT. The chain recombines TRBV6-1 with TRBJ1-5; TRBD1 matches 7 bases. The V gene's germline CDR1 is MNHNS and CDR2 SASEGT. Losses at the gene ends were 0 bases for V and 5 bases for J; bases not matched to a gene: 7. CDR3 length: 16 residues.

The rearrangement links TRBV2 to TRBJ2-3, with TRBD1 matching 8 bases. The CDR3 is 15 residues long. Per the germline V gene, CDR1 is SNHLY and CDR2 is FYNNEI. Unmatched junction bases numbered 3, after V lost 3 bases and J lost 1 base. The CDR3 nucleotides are TGTGCCAGCAGTGATGGCAGGGGGCGCACAGATACGCAGTATTTT. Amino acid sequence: CASSDGRGRTDTQYF.

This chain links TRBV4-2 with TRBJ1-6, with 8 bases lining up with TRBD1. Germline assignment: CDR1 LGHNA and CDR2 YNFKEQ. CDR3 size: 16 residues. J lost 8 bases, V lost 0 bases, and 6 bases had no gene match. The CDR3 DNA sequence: TGTGCCAGCAGCCAAGAAACGACAGGGGTACATTCACCCCTCCACTTT. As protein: CASSQETTGVHSPLHF.

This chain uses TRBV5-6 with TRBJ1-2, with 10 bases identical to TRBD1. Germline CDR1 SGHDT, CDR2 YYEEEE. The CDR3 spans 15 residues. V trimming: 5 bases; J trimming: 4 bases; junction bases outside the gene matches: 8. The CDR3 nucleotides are TGTGCCAGCAGGGGGACAGGGGAAGGGACCTATGGCTACACCTTC. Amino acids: CASRGTGEGTYGYTF.

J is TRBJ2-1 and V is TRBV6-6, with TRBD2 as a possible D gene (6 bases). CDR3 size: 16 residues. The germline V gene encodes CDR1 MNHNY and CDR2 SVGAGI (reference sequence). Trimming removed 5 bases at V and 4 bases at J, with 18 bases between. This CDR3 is CASSREGGAGYNEQFF. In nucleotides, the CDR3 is TGTGCCAGCAGTCGAGAGGGAGGCGCGGGTTACAATGAGCAGTTCTTC.

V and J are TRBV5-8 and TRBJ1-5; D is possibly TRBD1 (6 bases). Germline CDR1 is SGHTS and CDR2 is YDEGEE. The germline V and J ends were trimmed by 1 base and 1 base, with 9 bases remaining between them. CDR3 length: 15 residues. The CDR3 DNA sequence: TGTGCCAGCAGCTTGACAGGGATGAGCAATCAGCCCCAGCATTTT. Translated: CASSLTGMSNQPQHF.

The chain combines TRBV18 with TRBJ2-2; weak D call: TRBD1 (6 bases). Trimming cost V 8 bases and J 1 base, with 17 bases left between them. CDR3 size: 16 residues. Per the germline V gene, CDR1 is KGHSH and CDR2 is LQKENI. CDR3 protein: CASRTGGTLNTGELFF. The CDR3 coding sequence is TGTGCCAGCCGCACTGGTGGGACACTGAACACCGGGGAGCTGTTTTTT.

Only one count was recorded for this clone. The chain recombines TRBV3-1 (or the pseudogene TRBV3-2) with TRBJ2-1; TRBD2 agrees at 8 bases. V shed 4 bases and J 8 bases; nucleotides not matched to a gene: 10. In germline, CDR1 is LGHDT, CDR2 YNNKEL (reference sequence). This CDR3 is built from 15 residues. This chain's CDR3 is CASSRGLERRDEQFF. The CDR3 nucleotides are TGTGCCAGCAGCCGGGGACTAGAGAGGAGGGATGAGCAGTTCTTC.